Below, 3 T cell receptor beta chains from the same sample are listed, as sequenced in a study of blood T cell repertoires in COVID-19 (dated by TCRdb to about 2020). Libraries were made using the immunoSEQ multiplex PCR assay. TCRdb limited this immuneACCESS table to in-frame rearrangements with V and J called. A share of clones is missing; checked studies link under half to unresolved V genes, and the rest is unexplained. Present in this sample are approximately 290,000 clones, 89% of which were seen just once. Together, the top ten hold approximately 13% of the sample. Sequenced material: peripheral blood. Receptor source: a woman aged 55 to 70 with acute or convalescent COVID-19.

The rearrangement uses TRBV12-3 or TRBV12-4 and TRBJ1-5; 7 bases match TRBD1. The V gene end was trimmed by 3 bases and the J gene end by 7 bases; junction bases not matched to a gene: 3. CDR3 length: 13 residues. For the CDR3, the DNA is TGTGCCAGCAGTTTCCAGGGGGGCCAGCCCCAGCATTTT. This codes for CASSFQGGQPQHF.

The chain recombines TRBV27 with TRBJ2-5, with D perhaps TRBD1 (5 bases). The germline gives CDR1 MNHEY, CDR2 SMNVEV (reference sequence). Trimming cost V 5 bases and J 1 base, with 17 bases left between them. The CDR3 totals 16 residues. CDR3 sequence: CASSPMATELQETQYF. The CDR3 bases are TGTGCCAGCAGTCCTATGGCGACAGAACTCCAAGAGACCCAGTACTTC.

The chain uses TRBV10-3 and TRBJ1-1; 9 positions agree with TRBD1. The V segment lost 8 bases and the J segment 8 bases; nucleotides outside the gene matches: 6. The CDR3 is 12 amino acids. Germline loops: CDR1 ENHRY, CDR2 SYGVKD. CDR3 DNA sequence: TGTGCCATCTCGACAGGGGGGGGCGAAGCTTTCTTT. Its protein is CAISTGGGEAFF.